This TCR beta chain was captured in a study of regulatory T cells in long-lasting Graves disease. For the study at large: More than 5 years of antithyroid drugs with positive TSH receptor antibodies defined persistent Graves' disease. Study results and limitations: Between persistent patients, about 2,800 public clonotypes were shared, exceeding the 900 to 1,000 shared between new patients.

This clonotype was picked up a small number of times. Its antigen remains unidentified. Time point denoted: persistent/refractory GD, antithyroid drugs over 5 years with positive TRAb. PBMC-extracted RNA yielded the TCR library. Construction of TCR beta libraries relied on iRepertoire HTBI primers and on Arm-PCR targeting CDR3 regions. TCRdb ran MiXCR on the multiplex PCR reads and lists one entry per CDR3 protein. Seen here are about half a million distinct CDR3 sequences, roughly 23% observed once, and the top ten hold under 15%. This clonotype was obtained from a female donor with Graves disease. This material consisted of peripheral blood mononuclear cells (PBMCs), taken when the disease was refractory, from a patient treated with antithyroid drugs.

As DNA, the CDR3 is TGTGCCAGCAGCTATCCGGGCGGCTCCTACGAGCAGTACTTC. Its protein is CASSYPGGSYEQYF. V usage is TRBV3-1 and J usage is TRBJ2-7; D gene unclear. Germline values: CDR1 LGHDT, CDR2 YNNKEL (reference sequence). CDR3 length: 14 residues. Trimming left V 5 bases short and J 0 bases short, with 11 bases between.